A selection of T cell receptor beta chains follows, all from one sample in a study of regulatory T cells in long-lasting Graves disease. MiXCR, applied by TCRdb to the multiplex PCR reads, yields one record per CDR3 protein. Of a few hundred thousand distinct CDR3 sequences listed, around 15% were seen once; the top ten hold roughly a fifth. These data were likewise used in another study, on T cells in Graves' hyperthyroidism and ophthalmopathy.

The sequences come from peripheral blood mononuclear cells (PBMCs), collected at new diagnosis, from a patient treated with antithyroid drugs. These receptors all come from a young woman with Graves disease. Both conserved end residues are part of each CDR3. D genes are given only for firm matches. The size entry is marked missing in some rows and otherwise reads once, few, many or a size class.

V,D,size,J,CDR3,DNA
TRBV7-9,.,many,TRBJ2-1,CASSFGHPRSYNEQFF,TGTGCCAGCAGCTTCGGACATCCGAGGTCCTACAATGAGCAGTTCTTC
TRBV30,.,many,TRBJ1-1,CAWAQRVVNTEAFF,TGTGCCTGGGCCCAGAGGGTGGTGAACACTGAAGCTTTCTTT
TRBV15,.,few,TRBJ1-1,CATSPRTATEAFF,TGTGCCACCAGCCCACGAACCGCCACTGAAGCTTTCTTT
TRBV20-1,TRBD1,.,TRBJ1-5,CSALRGYSNQPQHF,TGCAGTGCCCTCAGGGGGTATAGCAATCAGCCCCAGCATTTT
TRBV6-2/TRBV6-3,TRBD1,few,TRBJ2-1,CASTDRGVNEQFF,TGTGCCAGCACCGACAGGGGAGTGAATGAGCAGTTCTTC
TRBV28,.,many,TRBJ1-3,CASSSTGLGNTIYF,TGTGCCAGCAGCTCCACGGGTTTGGGAAACACCATATATTTT
TRBV6-5,TRBD2,few,TRBJ2-2,CASSSRASGSQIGELFF,TGTGCCAGCAGTTCAAGGGCTAGCGGGAGCCAGATCGGGGAGCTGTTTTTT
TRBV30,.,few,TRBJ1-6,CAWTSQGLRNSPLHF,TGTGCCTGGACTTCACAGGGTTTAAGAAATTCACCCCTCCACTTT
TRBV5-4,.,many,TRBJ2-1,CASSRSQTDYNEQFF,TGTGCCAGCAGCCGTAGCCAGACTGATTACAATGAGCAGTTCTTC
TRBV28,.,few,TRBJ2-1,CASSLRSASYNEQFF,TGTGCCAGCAGTTTACGGTCGGCCTCCTACAATGAGCAGTTCTTC
TRBV5-1,.,.,TRBJ2-7,CASSWMPPDEQYF,TGCGCCAGCAGCTGGATGCCCCCCGACGAGCAGTACTTC
TRBV3-1,.,many,TRBJ2-7,CASSQVGRLGGLYEQYF,TGTGCCAGCAGCCAAGTAGGAAGACTAGGAGGGCTCTACGAGCAGTACTTC
TRBV27,.,many,TRBJ2-1,CASSRVGYNEQFF,TGTGCCAGCAGTCGGGTAGGCTACAATGAGCAGTTCTTC
TRBV6-1,.,many,TRBJ1-1,CASRQGQNTEAFF,TGTGCCAGCAGGCAGGGGCAGAACACTGAAGCTTTCTTT
TRBV10-3,.,once,TRBJ1-5,CAIGDSNQPQHF,TGTGCCATCGGGGACAGCAATCAGCCCCAGCATTTT
TRBV7-8,.,few,TRBJ1-4,CASSLRIGNEKLFF,TGTGCCAGCAGCTTACGCATAGGAAATGAAAAACTGTTTTTT
TRBV29-1,TRBD1,few,TRBJ1-6,CSVEAEDRGRLTLHF,TGCAGCGTTGAAGCCGAAGACAGGGGCCGGCTCACCCTCCACTTT
TRBV5-6,.,many,TRBJ2-5,CASSLGPGSETQYF,TGTGCCAGCAGCTTGGGGCCGGGGTCAGAGACCCAGTACTTC
TRBV5-1,TRBD1,many,TRBJ1-2,CASSPPGQGGFSLGYTF,TGCGCCAGCAGCCCCCCGGGACAGGGGGGCTTTAGCCTTGGCTACACCTTC
TRBV20-1,.,.,TRBJ1-5,CSASHPALQGNQPQHF,TGCAGTGCTTCACACCCGGCCCTGCAGGGCAATCAGCCCCAGCATTTT
TRBV28,TRBD1,.,TRBJ2-1,CASSSAYDRVAYNEQFF,TGTGCCAGCAGTTCAGCCTACGACAGGGTAGCCTACAATGAGCAGTTCTTC
TRBV9,TRBD2,.,TRBJ2-2,CASSQRGMVTGELFF,TGTGCCAGCAGCCAGCGGGGTATGGTCACCGGGGAGCTGTTTTTT
TRBV11-2,.,many,TRBJ2-7,CASSLTKVRSGLPYEQYF,TGTGCCAGCAGCTTAACTAAGGTTCGTAGCGGACTCCCGTACGAGCAGTACTTC
TRBV14,.,many,TRBJ2-3,CASSQDLAADTQYF,TGTGCCAGCAGCCAAGATCTAGCCGCAGATACGCAGTATTTT
TRBV28,.,.,TRBJ1-5,CASSLVLGVQPQHF,TGTGCCAGCAGTTTGGTTCTAGGTGTCCAGCCCCAGCATTTT
TRBV30,.,few,TRBJ2-4,CAWGGLAKNIQYF,TGTGCCTGGGGGGGACTAGCCAAAAACATTCAGTACTTC
TRBV11-2,TRBD1,few,TRBJ2-1,CASSTRGQTSYNEQFF,TGCGCCAGCAGCACAAGGGGACAGACCTCCTACAATGAGCAGTTCTTC
TRBV28,.,many,TRBJ2-1,CASSSGLQPEVF,TGTGCCAGCAGTTCGGGACTGCAGCCGGAGGTCTTC
TRBV6-5,.,.,TRBJ2-2,CASSYSKRGALGELFF,TGTGCCAGCAGTTACTCGAAACGCGGGGCCTTGGGGGAGCTGTTTTTT
TRBV27,TRBD1,many,TRBJ1-5,CASRRTGDQPQHF,TGTGCCAGCAGGCGTACAGGGGATCAGCCCCAGCATTTT
TRBV6-5,.,few,TRBJ1-5,CASSSGVWGNQPQHF,TGTGCCAGCAGTTCGGGAGTGTGGGGTAATCAGCCCCAGCATTTT
TRBV6-1,.,many,TRBJ2-3,CATDGAGGRTDTQYF,TGTGCCACGGACGGGGCAGGAGGACGGACAGATACGCAGTATTTT
TRBV12-3/TRBV12-4,TRBD2,.,TRBJ2-3,CASRGIAGAADTQYF,TGTGCCAGCAGAGGAATAGCGGGGGCGGCAGATACGCAGTATTTT
TRBV10-3,.,many,TRBJ2-3,CAISGRADTQYF,TGTGCCATCAGCGGAAGGGCAGATACGCAGTATTTT
TRBV12-3/TRBV12-4,TRBD1,.,TRBJ1-2,CASSFGTGFYTF,TGTGCCAGCAGTTTTGGGACAGGCTTCTACACCTTC
TRBV24-1,.,many,TRBJ1-2,CATSDPNGGRDGYTF,TGTGCCACCAGTGACCCCAACGGGGGGCGAGATGGCTACACCTTC
TRBV4-1,.,many,TRBJ2-5,CASSQGVGAETQYF,TGCGCCAGCAGCCAAGGCGTGGGGGCGGAGACCCAGTACTTC
TRBV4-1,TRBD2,many,TRBJ2-7,CASSPGLVDYEQYF,TGCGCCAGCAGCCCAGGACTAGTAGACTACGAGCAGTACTTC
TRBV6-2/TRBV6-3,.,many,TRBJ2-5,CASSYSNSQTQYF,TGTGCCAGCAGTTACTCGAACAGCCAGACCCAGTACTTC
TRBV5-1,.,many,TRBJ2-5,CASSPGRGSDTFTHDQETQYF,TGCGCCAGCAGCCCGGGTAGGGGGTCGGACACCTTCACCCACGACCAAGAGACCCAGTACTTC
TRBV7-9,.,few,TRBJ2-1,CASSQLTQGEQFF,TGTGCCAGCAGCCAATTAACCCAGGGTGAGCAGTTCTTC
TRBV5-1,.,.,TRBJ1-6,CASSLALQSSYNSPLHF,TGCGCCAGCAGCTTGGCCTTGCAGAGCTCCTATAATTCACCCCTCCACTTT
TRBV5-6,TRBD1,few,TRBJ1-2,CASSRGTGGDYGYTF,TGTGCCAGCAGCAGGGGGACAGGGGGTGACTATGGCTACACCTTC
TRBV11-1,.,few,TRBJ1-2,CASSVQRDKYGYTF,TGCGCCAGCAGCGTCCAAAGGGATAAGTACGGCTACACCTTC
TRBV2,.,few,TRBJ2-2,CASKGNRVLTGELFF,TGTGCCAGCAAAGGAAACAGGGTCTTGACCGGGGAGCTGTTTTTT
TRBV7-3,.,many,TRBJ2-4,CASSLSREDIQYF,TGTGCCAGCAGCCTAAGTAGGGAGGACATTCAGTACTTC
TRBV10-3,TRBD2,many,TRBJ2-3,CAISAPGLAGPSTDTQYF,TGTGCCATCAGTGCACCGGGACTAGCGGGACCAAGCACAGATACGCAGTATTTT
TRBV5-1,TRBD2,.,TRBJ2-7,CASSPGTSGPYEQYF,TGCGCCAGCAGCCCCGGGACTAGCGGGCCCTACGAGCAGTACTTC
TRBV5-8,.,.,TRBJ1-2,CASSQSGSLRYGYTF,TGTGCCAGCAGCCAAAGTGGCAGCCTGCGCTATGGCTACACCTTC
TRBV6-5,.,many,TRBJ2-7,CASNYSIVQDPRPYEQYF,TGTGCCAGCAATTACTCGATTGTTCAGGACCCTAGGCCCTACGAGCAGTACTTC
TRBV4-1,TRBD2,many,TRBJ2-1,CASSQDLTSGSFPSLNEQFF,TGCGCCAGCAGCCAAGATTTAACTAGCGGGAGTTTCCCCTCCCTCAATGAGCAGTTCTTC
TRBV6-9,.,.,TRBJ1-2,CASSYISNYGYTF,TGTGCCAGCAGTTACATCTCGAACTATGGCTACACCTTC
TRBV3-1,.,many,TRBJ1-5,CASSQAGGGRNQPQHF,TGTGCCAGCAGCCAAGCAGGCGGGGGCCGTAATCAGCCCCAGCATTTT